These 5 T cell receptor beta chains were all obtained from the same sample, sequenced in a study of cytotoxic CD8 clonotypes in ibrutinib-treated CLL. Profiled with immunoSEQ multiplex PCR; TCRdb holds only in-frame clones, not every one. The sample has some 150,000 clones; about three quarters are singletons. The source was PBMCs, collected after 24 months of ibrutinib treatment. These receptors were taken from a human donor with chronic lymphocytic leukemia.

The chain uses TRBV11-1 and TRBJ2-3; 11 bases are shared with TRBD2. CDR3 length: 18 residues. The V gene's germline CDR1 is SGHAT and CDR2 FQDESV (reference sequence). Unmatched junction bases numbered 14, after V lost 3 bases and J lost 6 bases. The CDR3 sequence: CASSFAGASGGPADTQYF. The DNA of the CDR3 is TGTGCCAGCAGCTTCGCCGGAGCTAGCGGGGGGCCGGCGGATACGCAGTATTTT.

The CDR3 bases are TGTGCCAGCAGCGTAGCGGCCCGGGATACGCAGTATTTT. It codes for CASSVAARDTQYF. The rearrangement links TRBV6-6 to TRBJ2-3; D possibly corresponds to TRBD2 (6 bases). Trimming shortened V by 6 bases and J by 6 bases, and 13 bases separated the two germline ends. This CDR3 comprises 13 residues. Germline CDR1 MNHNY, CDR2 SVGAGI (reference sequence).

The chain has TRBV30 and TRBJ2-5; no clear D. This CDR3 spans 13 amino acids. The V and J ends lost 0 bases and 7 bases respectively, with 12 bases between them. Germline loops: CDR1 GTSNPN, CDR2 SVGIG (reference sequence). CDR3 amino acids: CAWSVEALRTQYF. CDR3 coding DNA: TGTGCCTGGAGTGTAGAGGCCCTCAGGACCCAGTACTTC. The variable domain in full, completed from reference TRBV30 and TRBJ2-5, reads SQTIHQWPATLVQPVGSPLSLECTVEGTSNPNLYWYRQAAGRGLQLLFYSVGIGQISSEVPQNLSASRPQDRQFILSSKKLLLSDSGFYLCAWSVEALRTQYFGPGTRLLVL.

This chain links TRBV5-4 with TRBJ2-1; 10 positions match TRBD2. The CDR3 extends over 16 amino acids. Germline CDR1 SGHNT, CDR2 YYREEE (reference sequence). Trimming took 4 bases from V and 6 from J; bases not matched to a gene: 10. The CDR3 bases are TGTGCCAGCAGCCCAGGAGGACTAGCGGCCAGCAATGAGCAGTTCTTC. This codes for CASSPGGLAASNEQFF.

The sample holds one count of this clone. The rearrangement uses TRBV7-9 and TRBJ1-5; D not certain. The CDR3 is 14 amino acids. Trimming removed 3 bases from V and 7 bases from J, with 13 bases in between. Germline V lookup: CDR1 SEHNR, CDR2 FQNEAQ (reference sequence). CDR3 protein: CASSFDGVGQPQHF. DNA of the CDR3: TGTGCCAGCAGCTTTGATGGGGTTGGGCAGCCCCAGCATTTT.